A single sample is the source of the 27 T cell receptor beta chains below, sequenced in a study of cytomegalovirus exposure and HLA in healthy donors. PCR was performed using 60 Vbeta and 13 Jbeta primers. Repertoires were generated with immunoSEQ multiplex PCR, while TCRdb's copy carries only in-frame clones and drops some. The sample lists some 170,000 clones, approximately 78% occurring once. The sequencing input was PBMCs. These receptors originate from a human donor in good health.

This clone was seen a few times. The chain carries TRBV7-9 and TRBJ2-2; possible D gene TRBD2, 5 bases. The CDR3 runs to 13 residues. In germline, CDR1 is SEHNR, CDR2 FQNEAQ (reference sequence). Trimming pared 5 bases from V and 7 bases from J, leaving 11 bases between. CDR3 residues: CASSPRAGGELFF. The CDR3 DNA sequence: TGTGCCAGCAGCCCCCGGGCGGGCGGGGAGCTGTTTTTT.

This clone was found a few times. The gene calls are TRBV29-1 and TRBJ2-3; 7 bases map to TRBD2. The length of the CDR3 is 13 residues. J was trimmed by 1 base and V by 4 bases; bases with no gene match: 2. The germline CDR1 and CDR2 sequences are SQVTM and ANQGSEA. CDR3 DNA sequence: TGCAGCGTTGTAAGCGGGGGCACAGATACGCAGTATTTT. This sequence encodes CSVVSGGTDTQYF.

This chain uses TRBV28 with TRBJ1-2, with D possibly TRBD1 on 5 matching bases. The CDR3 contains 13 residues. CDR1 is MDHEN and CDR2 is SYDVKM in the germline V gene. Trimming took 7 bases from V and 4 from J, leaving 13 bases between them. The CDR3 DNA follows: TGTGCCAGCACCCTTGGGGGGGTCTATGGCTACACCTTC. Amino acids: CASTLGGVYGYTF.

This clone has just a few counts. The chain links TRBV7-9 to TRBJ2-2, with TRBD2 as a possible D gene (5 bases). The CDR3 extends over 15 amino acids. V lost 8 bases and J 7 bases, leaving 20 bases between the germline ends. The germline V gene encodes CDR1 SEHNR and CDR2 FQNEAQ (reference sequence). CDR3 in amino acids: CASRGFSGTDGELFF. The DNA for the CDR3 is TGTGCCAGCCGGGGTTTTTCGGGTACGGACGGGGAGCTGTTTTTT.

This clone was seen only a few times. This chain connects TRBV9 to TRBJ1-5, with 8 bases lining up with TRBD1. Germline CDR1 and CDR2: SGDLS and YYNGEE. CDR3 length: 14 amino acids. With 7 bases clipped from V and 6 bases from J, the junction kept 9 bases outside the gene matches. The CDR3 loop reads CASGRTGSGQPQHF. The CDR3 DNA is TGTGCCAGCGGACGGACAGGGTCAGGTCAGCCCCAGCATTTT.

The chain links TRBV2 to TRBJ1-3, with TRBD1 matching 10 bases. This CDR3 has 16 residues. V trimming: 4 bases; J trimming: 5 bases; junction bases outside the gene matches: 8. Germline CDR1 reads SNHLY; CDR2 reads FYNNEI. DNA for the CDR3: TGTGCCAGCAGTGGGGGGACAGGGGCTGGGAGAAACACCATATATTTT. It specifies CASSGGTGAGRNTIYF.

The chain carries TRBV2 and TRBJ2-5; 7 nucleotides line up with TRBD1. CDR3 size: 13 residues. Losses at the gene ends were 5 bases for V and 5 bases for J; bases not matched to a gene: 5. Germline V gene lookup returns CDR1 SNHLY and CDR2 FYNNEI. The CDR3 DNA follows: TGTGCCAGCAGTCTCACAGGGGTTGAGACCCAGTACTTC. Translated: CASSLTGVETQYF.

CDR3 coding DNA: TGCGCCAGCAGCCAAGATCTCGGGTTTTCACCCCTCCACTTT. Protein: CASSQDLGFSPLHF. The V and J genes are TRBV4-1 and TRBJ1-6; D gene uncertain. Germline V lookup: CDR1 MGHRA, CDR2 YSYEKL. The CDR3 has 14 residues. Trimming stripped 0 bases from V and 9 bases from J, with 9 bases between.

This sequence joins TRBV11-2 and TRBJ1-1; a possible D gene is TRBD1 (6 bases). The CDR3 totals 13 residues. V shed 5 bases and J shed 7 bases, with 14 bases lying between them. Germline CDR1 reads SGHAT; CDR2 reads FQNNGV. For the CDR3, the DNA is TGTGCCAGCAGCCCCCGACTACAGGGTGAAGCTTTCTTT. Its protein is CASSPRLQGEAFF.

The V gene is TRBV6-5, the J gene TRBJ1-1, with 10 bases matching TRBD1. Trimming took 7 bases from V and 5 from J; bases not matched to a gene: 7. Per the germline V gene, CDR1 is MNHEY and CDR2 is SVGAGI. The CDR3 has 14 amino acids. CDR3 region: CASKNRQGATEAFF. CDR3 coding DNA: TGTGCCAGCAAAAACCGACAGGGGGCAACTGAAGCTTTCTTT.

V usage is TRBV7-3 and J usage is TRBJ2-1; 7 nucleotides match TRBD1. Trimming at V came to 2 bases and at J to 6 bases, leaving 7 bases not matched to a gene. The CDR3 sequence is 15 residues long. Germline lookup yields CDR1 SGHTA and CDR2 FQGTGA. The CDR3: CASSLEGAEGNEQFF. DNA for the CDR3: TGTGCCAGCAGCTTAGAGGGGGCTGAAGGCAATGAGCAGTTCTTC. Looking up the rest from reference TRBV7-3 and TRBJ2-1 gives the full variable domain: GAGVSQTPSNKVTEKGKYVELRCDPISGHTALYWYRQSLGQGPEFLIYFQGTGAADDSGLPNDRFFAVRPEGSVSTLKIQRTERGDSAVYLCASSLEGAEGNEQFFGPGTRLTVL.

The chain joins TRBV4-1 to TRBJ2-1; 10 bases line up with TRBD2. The J segment lost 4 bases and the V segment lost 0 bases, leaving 6 bases of the junction unmatched. CDR3 length: 17 residues. Germline loops: CDR1 MGHRA, CDR2 YSYEKL. The chain's CDR3 is CASSQDGSGGAYNEQFF. DNA of the CDR3: TGCGCCAGCAGCCAAGATGGGAGCGGGGGGGCGTACAATGAGCAGTTCTTC.

The chain uses TRBV5-1 and TRBJ2-3; 12 bases fit TRBD2. Germline CDR1 reads SGHRS; CDR2 reads YFSETQ. This CDR3 is built from 16 residues. V gave up 4 bases and J gave up 5 bases; unmatched junction bases: 8. CDR3 loop: CASSATSGGPGDTQYF. The CDR3 DNA is TGCGCCAGCAGCGCCACTAGCGGGGGGCCTGGAGATACGCAGTATTTT.

This chain links TRBV2 with TRBJ2-2, with a weak D call TRBD1 (6 bases). Germline V gene lookup returns CDR1 SNHLY and CDR2 FYNNEI. With 7 bases removed from V and 5 bases from J, the gap between germline ends came to 14 bases. The CDR3 extends over 14 amino acids. The CDR3 DNA sequence: TGTGCCAGCAAGCTGGACAGAAGGACCGGGGAGCTGTTTTTT. Its translation is CASKLDRRTGELFF.

V gene TRBV7-2 combines with J gene TRBJ2-5; TRBD2 matches at 12 bases. V shed 3 bases and J 4 bases; nucleotides not matched to a gene: 6. The CDR3 extends over 16 amino acids. Per the germline V gene, CDR1 is SGHTA and CDR2 is FQGNSA. In DNA form, the CDR3 reads TGTGCCAGCAGCTTCAGGGCTAGCGGGGGGGTAGAGACCCAGTACTTC. It translates to CASSFRASGGVETQYF.

The chain carries TRBV29-1 and TRBJ1-2; D is possibly TRBD1 (5 bases). Trimming took off 3 bases at V and 8 bases at J, with 7 bases between the two ends. Germline CDR1 and CDR2: SQVTM and ANQGSEA. This CDR3 has 10 residues. The CDR3 is CSVDQGGYTF. The CDR3 bases are TGCAGCGTTGATCAGGGAGGCTACACCTTC.

The gene calls are TRBV6-6 and TRBJ1-2, with D hard to call. In germline, CDR1 is MNHNY, CDR2 SVGAGI (reference sequence). CDR3 length: 14 amino acids. The germline V and J ends were trimmed by 6 bases and 4 bases, with 15 bases remaining between them. The CDR3 nucleotides read TGTGCCAGCAGCGAATCCCCCAACTTCTATGGCTACACCTTC. The encoded protein is CASSESPNFYGYTF.

The V gene is TRBV5-5, the J gene TRBJ2-7; D is undetermined. The CDR3 has 12 residues. Germline V gene sequence: CDR1 SGHKS, CDR2 YYEKEE (reference sequence). Between the trimmed V and J ends, which lost 1 base and 2 bases, there was a span of 4 bases. The DNA for the CDR3 is TGTGCCAGCAGCTTGAGCACCTACGAGCAGTACTTC. Residues: CASSLSTYEQYF.

This chain uses TRBV5-1 with TRBJ1-1, with 9 bases matching TRBD1. Germline CDR1 reads SGHRS; CDR2 reads YFSETQ. V gave up 0 bases and J gave up 1 base; unmatched junction bases: 4. This CDR3 spans 16 amino acids. CDR3 amino acids: CASSLETGQGNTEAFF. The CDR3 DNA follows: TGCGCCAGCAGCTTGGAAACGGGACAGGGGAACACTGAAGCTTTCTTT.

This rearrangement joins TRBV10-3 to TRBJ2-7; D possibly corresponds to TRBD2 (6 bases). The CDR3 consists of 16 residues. The V gene's germline CDR1 is ENHRY and CDR2 SYGVKD. V was trimmed by 6 bases and J by 3 bases, leaving 21 bases between them. The CDR3 reads CAIRPGGGETFYEQYF. CDR3 sequence (DNA): TGTGCCATCAGACCCGGGGGAGGAGAGACATTCTACGAGCAGTACTTC.

This clone was observed a handful of times. J is TRBJ2-7 and V is TRBV2; possibly TRBD2 for D (6 bases). There are 17 residues in the CDR3. V was clipped by 0 bases and J by 1 base, with 16 bases between them. Germline V CDR1 and CDR2: SNHLY, FYNNEI. CDR3 nucleotides: TGTGCCAGCAGTGAAGCGCCCTGGGGGGACCGGTCCTACGAGCAGTACTTC. This translates into CASSEAPWGDRSYEQYF.

The V and J genes are TRBV10-3 and TRBJ2-7; D might be TRBD1 (5 bases). This CDR3 is built from 13 residues. The V and J ends lost 11 bases and 0 bases respectively, with 14 bases between them. CDR1 and CDR2 from the germline V gene are ENHRY and SYGVKD. The DNA for the CDR3 is TGTGCCTCATTAACGACAGCCTCCTACGAGCAGTACTTC. Translating it yields CASLTTASYEQYF.

The chain uses TRBV10-3 and TRBJ2-2; possible D gene TRBD2, 5 bases. CDR1 and CDR2 from the germline V gene are ENHRY and SYGVKD. This CDR3 is 14 amino acids long. Trimming cost V 4 bases and J 0 bases, with 6 bases left between them. This CDR3 reads CAISGTANTGELFF. The DNA of the CDR3 is TGTGCCATCAGTGGGACTGCGAACACCGGGGAGCTGTTTTTT.

The chain links TRBV29-1 to TRBJ2-7; 7 positions agree with TRBD2. V gave up 7 bases and J gave up 5 bases; unmatched junction bases: 8. This CDR3 region has 12 residues. Germline V gene data show CDR1 as SQVTM and CDR2 as ANQGSEA. CDR3 in DNA: TGCAGCGCCAAAAGCGGGGCCGACGAGCAGTACTTC. Translating it yields CSAKSGADEQYF.

The chain recombines TRBV15 with TRBJ1-1; D is unresolved. V lost 0 bases, J lost 0 bases, and 2 bases lay in between. The CDR3 has 13 residues. Germline V gene lookup returns CDR1 LNHNV and CDR2 YYDKDF (reference sequence). The chain's CDR3 is CATSRDMNTEAFF. The CDR3 DNA reads as TGTGCCACCAGCAGAGATATGAACACTGAAGCTTTCTTT.

This clone has more than one count but fewer than ten. This chain joins TRBV5-1 and TRBJ1-1; no definite D call. Per the germline V gene, CDR1 is SGHRS and CDR2 is YFSETQ. This CDR3 is 14 amino acids long. The V end lost 0 bases, the J end lost 1 base, and 7 bases lay between the germline ends. The CDR3 DNA is TGCGCCAGCAGCTTGGGGGGAGAGAACACTGAAGCTTTCTTT. Its protein product is CASSLGGENTEAFF.

This chain links TRBV14 with TRBJ2-2; 10 positions agree with TRBD1. Germline assignment: CDR1 SGHDN and CDR2 FVKESK. The CDR3 is 20 residues long. V was clipped by 1 base and J by 2 bases; unmatched bases: 13. Written as DNA, the CDR3 is TGTGCCAGCAGCCAAGGAGGGCGGACAGGGGGAAAGATTAACACCGGGGAGCTGTTTTTT. Encoded protein: CASSQGGRTGGKINTGELFF.